What follows are 9 T cell receptor beta chains derived from one specimen sequenced in a study of control samples from healthy donors and cancer patients. Generated by immunoSEQ multiplex PCR, the TCRdb table keeps only in-frame clones and is missing some. This table has around 90,000 clones, about 84% appearing once. Sequences were obtained from blood. The receptor set was obtained from a woman between 35 and 50 years old in good health.

This chain links TRBV30 with TRBJ2-1; D is possibly TRBD2 (7 bases). Germline V gene data show CDR1 as GTSNPN and CDR2 as SVGIG (reference sequence). The CDR3 is 16 residues long. The ends were cut back, 3 bases at V and 2 bases at J, with 17 bases in the middle. The DNA for the CDR3 is TGTGCCTGGAGGAGCCTTAGGGGGGGCACCTACAATGAGCAGTTCTTC. Residues: CAWRSLRGGTYNEQFF.

The genes are TRBV7-2 and TRBJ2-1; a weak D match, TRBD1 (6 bases). Germline V gene data show CDR1 as SGHTA and CDR2 as FQGNSA. V was cut by 10 bases and J by 0 bases, with 13 bases left in between. This CDR3 contains 14 residues. In DNA form, the CDR3 reads TGTGCCATCCTACAGGGAAACTCCTACAATGAGCAGTTCTTC. Amino acid sequence: CAILQGNSYNEQFF.

The chain carries TRBV7-9 and TRBJ2-3; possibly TRBD1 for D (5 bases). The germline V and J ends were trimmed by 0 bases and 14 bases, with 9 bases remaining between them. The germline V gene encodes CDR1 SEHNR and CDR2 FQNEAQ (reference sequence). The CDR3 has 11 amino acids. The CDR3 loop reads CASSLAGQGYF. The CDR3 bases are TGTGCCAGCAGCTTAGCGGGCCAGGGGTATTTT.

The CDR3 loop reads CASTRQFVTYEQYF. In DNA form, the CDR3 reads TGTGCCTCTACGAGGCAGTTTGTAACCTACGAGCAGTACTTC. This rearrangement joins TRBV2 to TRBJ2-7; D unresolved. There are 14 residues in the CDR3. The germline V and J ends were trimmed by 11 bases and 2 bases, with 19 bases remaining between them. Germline values: CDR1 SNHLY, CDR2 FYNNEI.

The rearrangement links TRBV25-1 to TRBJ1-3; D is ambiguous. This CDR3 comprises 14 residues. Germline-derived CDR1 and CDR2 are MGHDK and SYGVNS. Trimming took off 2 bases at V and 4 bases at J, with 9 bases between the two ends. The CDR3 loop is CASSELGSGNTIYF. The CDR3 DNA sequence: TGTGCCAGCAGTGAACTGGGGTCAGGAAACACCATATATTTT.

This clone was seen just once. The chain is built from TRBV5-8 and TRBJ1-2; D remains ambiguous. The CDR3 length is 15 residues. Germline CDR1 is SGHTS and CDR2 is YDEGEE. V was cut by 1 base and J by 8 bases, with 18 bases left in between. For the CDR3, the DNA is TGTGCCAGCAGCTTGTTAGGATTTGGCCCAGAAGGCTACACCTTC. This translates into CASSLLGFGPEGYTF.

This clone was seen a handful of times. The rearrangement uses TRBV5-1 and TRBJ2-3; 10 bases fit TRBD2. The CDR3 runs to 15 residues. With 4 bases clipped from V and 2 bases from J, the junction kept 4 bases outside the gene matches. In germline, CDR1 is SGHRS, CDR2 YFSETQ. CDR3 sequence: CASSQRGGDTDTQYF. The CDR3, as DNA: TGCGCCAGCAGCCAGCGGGGGGGCGACACAGATACGCAGTATTTT.

The chain combines TRBV10-1 with TRBJ1-1, with 8 bases lining up with TRBD1. The CDR3 has 16 amino acids. Germline CDR1 is WNHNN and CDR2 is SYGVQD (reference sequence). V shed 6 bases, J shed 0 bases, and the junction held 9 bases outside the gene matches. CDR3 bases: TGCGCCAGCAGGACAGGGGAGGACAACATGAACACTGAAGCTTTCTTT. This translates into CASRTGEDNMNTEAFF.

The V gene is TRBV3-1 (or the pseudogene TRBV3-2), the J gene TRBJ1-5; no reliable D call. The ends were cut back, 9 bases at V and 0 bases at J, with 9 bases in the middle. The length of the CDR3 is 13 residues. Looked up from germline, CDR1 is LGHDT and CDR2 is YNNKEL (reference sequence). CDR3 region: CASAPDSNQPQHF. The CDR3, as DNA: TGTGCCAGTGCTCCAGATAGCAATCAGCCCCAGCATTTT.